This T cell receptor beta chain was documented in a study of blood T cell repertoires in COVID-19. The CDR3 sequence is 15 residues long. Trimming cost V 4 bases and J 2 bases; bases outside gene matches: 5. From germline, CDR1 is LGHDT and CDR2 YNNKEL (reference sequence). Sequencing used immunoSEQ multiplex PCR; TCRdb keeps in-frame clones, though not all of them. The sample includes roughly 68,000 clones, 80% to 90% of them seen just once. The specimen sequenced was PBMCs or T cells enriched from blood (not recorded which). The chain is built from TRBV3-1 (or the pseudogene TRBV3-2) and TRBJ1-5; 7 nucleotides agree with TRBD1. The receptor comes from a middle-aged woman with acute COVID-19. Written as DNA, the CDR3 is TGTGCCAGCAGCCGAGGCACAGGGGGCAATCAGCCCCAGCATTTT. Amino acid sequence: CASSRGTGGNQPQHF.